These T cell receptor beta chains were read from a single sample in a study of control samples from healthy donors and cancer patients. TCRdb's table, derived via immunoSEQ multiplex PCR, lists solely in-frame clones and lacks some. The table has 260,000 or so clones, over 75% seen once. Input material: PBMCs. The receptors shown here come from a woman aged 60-75 years with lung cancer. The CDR3 runs from the conserved cysteine through the conserved F or W. A D gene is named only where the DNA matches it firmly. A clone size is listed for some rows: how often the clone was seen (once, few, many), or a class if it is expanded.

D: .; J: TRBJ2-1; V: TRBV6-5; size: .; CDR3: CASRGLPNEQFF; DNA: TGTGCCAGCAGGGGACTTCCCAATGAGCAGTTCTTC
D: .; J: TRBJ1-5; V: TRBV6-5; size: .; CDR3: CASRSSRGEPQHF; DNA: TGTGCCAGCAGGTCCTCGCGGGGGGAGCCCCAGCATTTT
D: .; J: TRBJ2-1; V: TRBV10-3; size: .; CDR3: CAISESLAGNEQFF; DNA: TGTGCCATCAGTGAGTCGCTGGCAGGCAATGAGCAGTTCTTC
D: TRBD1; J: TRBJ1-3; V: TRBV6-5; size: .; CDR3: CASRGTVSGNTIYF; DNA: TGTGCCAGCAGGGGGACAGTCTCTGGAAACACCATATATTTT
D: .; J: TRBJ1-5; V: TRBV10-3; size: .; CDR3: CAISGGQGYNQPQHF; DNA: TGTGCCATCAGTGGCGGGCAGGGGTACAATCAGCCCCAGCATTTT
D: TRBD1; J: TRBJ1-2; V: TRBV14; size: .; CDR3: CASSHVPGQVLDGYTF; DNA: TGTGCCAGCAGCCATGTTCCGGGACAGGTCCTCGATGGCTACACCTTC
D: .; J: TRBJ1-1; V: TRBV4-2; size: .; CDR3: CASSQDQRGLNTEAFF; DNA: TGTGCCAGCAGCCAAGATCAGAGGGGACTGAACACTGAAGCTTTCTTT
D: TRBD1; J: TRBJ1-5; V: TRBV6-4; size: .; CDR3: CASTLKMGQTNQPQHF; DNA: TGTGCCAGCACCCTCAAGATGGGACAGACTAATCAGCCCCAGCATTTT
D: .; J: TRBJ2-7; V: TRBV28; size: .; CDR3: CASSSRDRLNDGNEQYF; DNA: TGTGCCAGCAGTTCCCGGGACCGCCTTAATGACGGGAACGAGCAGTACTTC
D: .; J: TRBJ1-3; V: TRBV7-8; size: .; CDR3: CASSLRPFSGNTIYF; DNA: TGTGCCAGCAGCTTACGACCGTTCTCTGGAAACACCATATATTTT
D: .; J: TRBJ2-7; V: TRBV4-1; size: .; CDR3: CASSQVAGANSYEQYF; DNA: TGCGCCAGCAGCCAAGTTGCGGGGGCAAACTCCTACGAGCAGTACTTC
D: TRBD1; J: TRBJ2-3; V: TRBV7-9; size: few; CDR3: CASSLGPGQSTDTQYF; DNA: TGTGCCAGCAGCTTAGGGCCGGGACAGAGCACAGATACGCAGTATTTT